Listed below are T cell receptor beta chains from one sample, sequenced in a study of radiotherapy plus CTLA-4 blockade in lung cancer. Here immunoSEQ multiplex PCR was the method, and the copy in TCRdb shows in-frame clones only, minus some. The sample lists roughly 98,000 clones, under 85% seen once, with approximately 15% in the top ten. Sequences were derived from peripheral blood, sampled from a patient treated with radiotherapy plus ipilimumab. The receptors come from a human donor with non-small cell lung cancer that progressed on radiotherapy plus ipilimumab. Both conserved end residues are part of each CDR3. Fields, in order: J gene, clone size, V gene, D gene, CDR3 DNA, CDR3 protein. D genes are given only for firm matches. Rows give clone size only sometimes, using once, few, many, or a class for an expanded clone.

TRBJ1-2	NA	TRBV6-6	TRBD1	TGTGCCAGCGCGGGACAGCTAGAGCGCTACACCTTC	CASAGQLERYTF
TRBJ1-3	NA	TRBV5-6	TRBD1	TGTGCCAGCAGCTTGACAGGGGAAGTCCCTGGAAACACCATATATTTT	CASSLTGEVPGNTIYF
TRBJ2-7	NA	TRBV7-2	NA	TGTGCCAGCAGCTTAGACGCCGGGTCCGGACGCTACGAGCAGTACTTC	CASSLDAGSGRYEQYF
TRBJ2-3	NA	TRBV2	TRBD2	TGTGCCAGCAGTAGACTAGCGGGAGGATCAGATACGCAGTATTTT	CASSRLAGGSDTQYF
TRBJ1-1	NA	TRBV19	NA	TGTGCCAGTAGTATAGTGGGCAGGGTGACTGAAGCTTTCTTT	CASSIVGRVTEAFF
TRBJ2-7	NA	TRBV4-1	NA	TGCGCCAGCAGCCCCTCCCCCACTAGAGGTTCCTACGAGCAGTACTTC	CASSPSPTRGSYEQYF
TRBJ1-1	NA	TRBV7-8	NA	TGTGCCAGCAGCTCGAACAGAGGCAGCACTGAAGCTTTCTTT	CASSSNRGSTEAFF
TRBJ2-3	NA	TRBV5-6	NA	TGTGCCAGCAGCTTGGCCCACCCAGATACGCAGTATTTT	CASSLAHPDTQYF
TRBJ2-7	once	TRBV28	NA	TGTGCCAGCAGTCTGCCCCCAACCTACGAGCAGTACTTC	CASSLPPTYEQYF
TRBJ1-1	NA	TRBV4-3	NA	TGCGCCAGCAGCCAAGAACGGGGCCTCACTGAAGCTTTCTTT	CASSQERGLTEAFF
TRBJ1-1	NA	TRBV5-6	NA	TGTGCCAGCAGCTTGGCAAGAGCCCAAGCTTTCTTT	CASSLARAQAFF
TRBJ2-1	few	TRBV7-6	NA	TGTGCCAGCAGCCGCCGGGTCGGGGAGCAGTTCTTC	CASSRRVGEQFF
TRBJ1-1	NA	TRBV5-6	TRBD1	TGTGCCAGCAGCTTGGTCGGGACAGCGAACACTGAAGCTTTCTTT	CASSLVGTANTEAFF
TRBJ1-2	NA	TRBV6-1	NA	TGTGCCAGCAGTGAAACAGGGACGCGTGGCTACACCTTC	CASSETGTRGYTF